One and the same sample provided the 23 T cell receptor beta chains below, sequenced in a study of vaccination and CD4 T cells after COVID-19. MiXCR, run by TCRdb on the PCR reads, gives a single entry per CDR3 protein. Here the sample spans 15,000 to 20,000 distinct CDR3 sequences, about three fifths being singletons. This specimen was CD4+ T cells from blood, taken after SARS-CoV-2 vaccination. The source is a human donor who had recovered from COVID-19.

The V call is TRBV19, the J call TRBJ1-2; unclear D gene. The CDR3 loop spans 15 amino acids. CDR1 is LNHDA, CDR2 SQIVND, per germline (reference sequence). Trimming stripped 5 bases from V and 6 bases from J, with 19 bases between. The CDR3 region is CASSPRDGRTNGYTF. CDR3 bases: TGTGCCAGTAGTCCCAGAGATGGGCGCACGAATGGCTACACCTTC.

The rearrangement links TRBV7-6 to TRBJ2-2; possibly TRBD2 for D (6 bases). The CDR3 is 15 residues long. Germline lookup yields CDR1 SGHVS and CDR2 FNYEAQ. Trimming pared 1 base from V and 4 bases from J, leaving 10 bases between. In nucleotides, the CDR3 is TGTGCCAGCAGCTTAGGAGGTAGCGGCACCGGGGAGCTGTTTTTT. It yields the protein CASSLGGSGTGELFF.

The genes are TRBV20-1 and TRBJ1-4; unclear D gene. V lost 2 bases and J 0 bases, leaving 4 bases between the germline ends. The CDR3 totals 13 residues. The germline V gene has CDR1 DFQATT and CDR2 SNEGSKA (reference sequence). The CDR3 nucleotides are TGCAGTGCTAGACAGGCAACTAATGAAAAACTGTTTTTT. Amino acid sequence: CSARQATNEKLFF.

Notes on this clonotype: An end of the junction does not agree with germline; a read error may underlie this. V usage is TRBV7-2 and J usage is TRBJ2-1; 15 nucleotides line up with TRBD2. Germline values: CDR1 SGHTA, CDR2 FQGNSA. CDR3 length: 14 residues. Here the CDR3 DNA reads TGTGTCAGCAGCTCAGGACTAGCGGGAGGGAATAAGTTCTTC. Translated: CVSSSGLAGGNKFF.

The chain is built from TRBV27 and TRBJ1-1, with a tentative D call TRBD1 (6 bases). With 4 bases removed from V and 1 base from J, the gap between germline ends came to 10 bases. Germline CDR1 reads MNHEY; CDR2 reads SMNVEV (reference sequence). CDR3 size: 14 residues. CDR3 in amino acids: CASSSMTGNTEAFF. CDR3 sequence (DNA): TGTGCCAGCAGTTCTATGACAGGGAACACTGAAGCTTTCTTT.

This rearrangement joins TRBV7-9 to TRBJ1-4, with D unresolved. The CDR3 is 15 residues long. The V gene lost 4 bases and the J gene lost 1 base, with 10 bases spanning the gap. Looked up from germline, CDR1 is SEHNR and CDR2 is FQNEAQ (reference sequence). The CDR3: CASSSWTVTNEKLFF. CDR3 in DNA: TGTGCCAGCAGCTCTTGGACGGTAACTAATGAAAAACTGTTTTTT.

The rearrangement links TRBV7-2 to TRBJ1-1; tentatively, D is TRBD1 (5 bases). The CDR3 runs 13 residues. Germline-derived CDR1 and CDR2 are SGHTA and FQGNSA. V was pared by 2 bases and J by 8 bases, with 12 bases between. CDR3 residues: CASSLLGQGEAFF. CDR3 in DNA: TGTGCCAGCAGCTTACTGGGGCAGGGAGAAGCTTTCTTT.

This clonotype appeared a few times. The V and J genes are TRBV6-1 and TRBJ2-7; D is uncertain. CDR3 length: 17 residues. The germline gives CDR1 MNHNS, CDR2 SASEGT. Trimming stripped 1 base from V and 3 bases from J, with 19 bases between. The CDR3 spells CASSEGSSDGRRYEQYF. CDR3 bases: TGTGCCAGCAGTGAAGGGTCCTCCGACGGTCGTCGCTACGAGCAGTACTTC.

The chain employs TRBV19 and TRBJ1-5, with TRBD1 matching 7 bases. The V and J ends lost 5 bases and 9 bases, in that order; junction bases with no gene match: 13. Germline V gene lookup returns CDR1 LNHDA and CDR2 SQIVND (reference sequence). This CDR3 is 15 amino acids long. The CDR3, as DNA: TGTGCCAGTAGTGGCCGGGACAGATTACAGCGGCCCCAGCATTTT. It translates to CASSGRDRLQRPQHF.

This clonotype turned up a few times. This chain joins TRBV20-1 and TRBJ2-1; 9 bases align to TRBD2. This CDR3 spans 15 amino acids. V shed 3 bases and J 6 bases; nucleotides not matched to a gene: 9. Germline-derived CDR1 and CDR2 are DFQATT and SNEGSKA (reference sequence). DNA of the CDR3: TGCAGTGCTAGGGGACCGGGACTAGCAACCAATGAGCAGTTCTTC. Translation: CSARGPGLATNEQFF.

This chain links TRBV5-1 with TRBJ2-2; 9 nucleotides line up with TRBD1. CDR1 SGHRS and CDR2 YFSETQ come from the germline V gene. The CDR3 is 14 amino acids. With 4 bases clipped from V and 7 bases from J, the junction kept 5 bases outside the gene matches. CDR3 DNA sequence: TGCGCCAGCAGCGTGGGACAGGGTGGCGGGGAGCTGTTTTTT. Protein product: CASSVGQGGGELFF.

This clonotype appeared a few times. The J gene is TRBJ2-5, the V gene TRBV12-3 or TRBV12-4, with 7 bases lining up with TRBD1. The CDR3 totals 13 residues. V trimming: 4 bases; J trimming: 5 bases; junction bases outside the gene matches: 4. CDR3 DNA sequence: TGTGCCAGCAGTTCGAGGGGGCTTGAGACCCAGTACTTC. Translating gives CASSSRGLETQYF.

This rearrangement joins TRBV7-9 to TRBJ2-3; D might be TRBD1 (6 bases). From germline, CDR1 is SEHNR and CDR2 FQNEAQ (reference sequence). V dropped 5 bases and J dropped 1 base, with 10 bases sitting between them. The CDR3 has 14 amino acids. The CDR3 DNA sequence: TGTGCCAGCAGCCCCCGACAGGGCACAGATACGCAGTATTTT. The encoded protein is CASSPRQGTDTQYF.

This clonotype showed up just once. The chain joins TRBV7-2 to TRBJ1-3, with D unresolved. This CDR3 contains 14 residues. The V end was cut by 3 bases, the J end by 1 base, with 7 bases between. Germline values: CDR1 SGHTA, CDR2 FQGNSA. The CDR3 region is CASSFGVSGNTIYF. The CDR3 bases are TGTGCCAGCAGCTTTGGGGTATCTGGAAACACCATATATTTT.

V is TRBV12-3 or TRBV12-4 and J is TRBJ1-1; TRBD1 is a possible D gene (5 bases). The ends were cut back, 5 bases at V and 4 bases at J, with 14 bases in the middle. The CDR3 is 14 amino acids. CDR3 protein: CASSPDRGSTEAFF. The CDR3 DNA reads TGTGCCAGCAGTCCGGATCGGGGGAGCACTGAAGCTTTCTTT.

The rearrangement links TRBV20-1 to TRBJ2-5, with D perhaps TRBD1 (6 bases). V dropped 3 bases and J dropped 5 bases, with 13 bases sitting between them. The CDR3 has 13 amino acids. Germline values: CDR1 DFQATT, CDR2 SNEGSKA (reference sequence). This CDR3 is CSASRGRGETQYF. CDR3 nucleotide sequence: TGCAGTGCTAGTAGGGGGAGAGGGGAGACCCAGTACTTC.

The CDR3 DNA reads TGTGCCAGCAGCTCCCGCGGGCAGCCCCAGCATTTT. It specifies CASSSRGQPQHF. V and J are TRBV7-2 and TRBJ1-5; D is unresolved. This CDR3 has 12 amino acids. Per the germline V gene, CDR1 is SGHTA and CDR2 is FQGNSA. V was trimmed by 4 bases and J by 7 bases, leaving 8 bases between them.

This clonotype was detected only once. CDR3 region: CASSLRPGQETQYF. The CDR3 DNA reads as TGTGCCAGCAGTTTACGCCCGGGGCAAGAGACCCAGTACTTC. V usage is TRBV6-5 and J usage is TRBJ2-5, with a possible D match to TRBD2 (5 bases). CDR3 length: 14 amino acids. CDR1 and CDR2 (germline): MNHEY, SVGAGI. Trimming cost V 4 bases and J 2 bases, with 11 bases left between them.

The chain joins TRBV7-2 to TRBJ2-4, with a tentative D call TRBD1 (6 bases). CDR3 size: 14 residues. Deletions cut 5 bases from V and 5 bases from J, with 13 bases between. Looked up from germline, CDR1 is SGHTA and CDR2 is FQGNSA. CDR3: CASSPGQGQNIQYF. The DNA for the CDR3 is TGTGCCAGCAGCCCGGGACAAGGACAAAACATTCAGTACTTC.

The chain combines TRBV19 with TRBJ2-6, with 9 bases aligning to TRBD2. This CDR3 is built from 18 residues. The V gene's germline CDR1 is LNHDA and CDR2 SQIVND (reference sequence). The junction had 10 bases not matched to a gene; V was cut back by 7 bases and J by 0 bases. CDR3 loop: CASTGREGLLSGANVLTF. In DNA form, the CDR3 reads TGTGCCAGTACGGGGCGGGAGGGCCTCCTCTCTGGGGCCAACGTCCTGACTTTC.

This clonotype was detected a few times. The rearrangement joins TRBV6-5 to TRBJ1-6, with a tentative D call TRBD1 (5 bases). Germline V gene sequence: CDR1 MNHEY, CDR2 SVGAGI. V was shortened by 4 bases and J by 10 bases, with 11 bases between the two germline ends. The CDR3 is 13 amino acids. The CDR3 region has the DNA TGTGCCAGCAGTTCAGGGAGGAGGTCACCCCTCCACTTT. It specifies CASSSGRRSPLHF.

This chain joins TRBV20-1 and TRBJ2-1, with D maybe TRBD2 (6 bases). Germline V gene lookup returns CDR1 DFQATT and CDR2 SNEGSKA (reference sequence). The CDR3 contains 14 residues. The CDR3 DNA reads TGCTCATTGGCGAGCGGGCTAGACTGGAATGAGCAGTTCTTC. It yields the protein CSLASGLDWNEQFF.

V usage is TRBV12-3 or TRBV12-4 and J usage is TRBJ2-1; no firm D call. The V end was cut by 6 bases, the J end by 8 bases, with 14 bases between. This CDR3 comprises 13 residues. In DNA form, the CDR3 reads TGTGCCAGCAGGTCGGAACCCCGGGATGAGCAGTTCTTC. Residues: CASRSEPRDEQFF.